The source of this T cell receptor beta chain is a study of blood T cell repertoires in COVID-19. The overall study: Both acute and convalescent COVID-19 samples were obtained from the United States, Italy and Spain. From T cells, B-cell-depleted T cells, or PBMCs came the material, which was cDNA or gDNA.

Per the study methods: Cell counts per sample came from amplifying reference gene primers. Method: immunoSEQ multiplex PCR; TCRdb's copy keeps in-frame clones and lacks some. From that table come the V and J calls and clone size; the DNA was used to work out D and trimming. The sample has 300,000 to 400,000 clones; about 87% are singletons. The CDR3 extends over 13 amino acids. Trimming removed 1 base at V and 1 base at J, with 5 bases between. The V gene's germline CDR1 is LNHDA and CDR2 SQIVND (reference sequence). This chain links TRBV19 with TRBJ2-7; tentative D call: TRBD2 (5 bases). Sequences were obtained from peripheral blood. The TCR sequence derives from a human donor in a cohort sampled during active COVID-19. CDR3 DNA sequence: TGTGCCAGTAGTATAGGGACTTCCTACGAGCAGTACTTC. Its protein product is CASSIGTSYEQYF.